Listed below are T cell receptor beta chains from one sample, sequenced in a study of B cell selection in AIRE deficiency. TCRdb's copy holds only in-frame clones and misses some; the assay was immunoSEQ multiplex PCR. The sample yields about 25,000 clones, just under 97% seen once. Material for sequencing was CD4+CD127+ conventional T cells sorted from PBMCs. The receptors were gathered from a human donor in good health. Each CDR3 is given with its conserved first and last residue. A D gene is named only where the DNA matches it firmly.

d_gene: TRBD1
v_gene: TRBV11-1
j_gene: TRBJ1-2
CDR3nt: TGTGCCAGCAGCTTATCCACAGGGGGCAAGTATGGCTACACCTTC
CDR3aa: CASSLSTGGKYGYTF

d_gene: TRBD2
v_gene: TRBV4-1
j_gene: TRBJ2-1
CDR3nt: TGCGCCAGCAGCCCTCTAGCGGGGGACAGCTCCTACAATGAGCAGTTCTTC
CDR3aa: CASSPLAGDSSYNEQFF

d_gene: -
v_gene: TRBV15
j_gene: TRBJ2-1
CDR3nt: TGTGCCACCAGCAGAGTAGCTTGGGGGGGCGAGCAGTTCTTC
CDR3aa: CATSRVAWGGEQFF

d_gene: TRBD1
v_gene: TRBV19
j_gene: TRBJ1-4
CDR3nt: TGTGCCAGTAGTATACCCACAGGGGAGGACGAAAAACTGTTTTTT
CDR3aa: CASSIPTGEDEKLFF

d_gene: -
v_gene: TRBV29-1
j_gene: TRBJ2-4
CDR3nt: TGCAGCGTGGGGGGAATAGCCAAAAACATTCAGTACTTC
CDR3aa: CSVGGIAKNIQYF

d_gene: -
v_gene: TRBV5-4
j_gene: TRBJ2-3
CDR3nt: TGTGCCAGCAGCTTGGTAAGCACAGATACGCAGTATTTT
CDR3aa: CASSLVSTDTQYF

d_gene: -
v_gene: TRBV13
j_gene: TRBJ2-3
CDR3nt: TGTGCCAGCAGCCCACCCTGCACAGATACGCAGTATTTT
CDR3aa: CASSPPCTDTQYF

d_gene: -
v_gene: TRBV7-8
j_gene: TRBJ1-2
CDR3nt: TGTGCCAGCAGCTTAGACAGGGTAAAGGGAGGCTACACCTTC
CDR3aa: CASSLDRVKGGYTF

d_gene: TRBD2
v_gene: TRBV5-7
j_gene: TRBJ2-3
CDR3nt: TGTGCCAGCAGCCCCGGGACTAGTCGCACAGATACGCAGTATTTT
CDR3aa: CASSPGTSRTDTQYF

d_gene: -
v_gene: TRBV12-5
j_gene: TRBJ2-2
CDR3nt: TGTGCTAGTGCCGTAACAGGGAAGACCTACACCGGGGAGCTGTTTTTT
CDR3aa: CASAVTGKTYTGELFF

d_gene: -
v_gene: TRBV7-9
j_gene: TRBJ1-1
CDR3nt: TGTGCCAGCAGCTTAGCAGGGGTACAGGCTGAAGCTTTCTTT
CDR3aa: CASSLAGVQAEAFF

d_gene: -
v_gene: TRBV10-3
j_gene: TRBJ1-2
CDR3nt: TGTGCCATCAGTGAGACGGACAGATCTAACTATGGCTACACCTTC
CDR3aa: CAISETDRSNYGYTF

d_gene: TRBD1
v_gene: TRBV19
j_gene: TRBJ1-1
CDR3nt: TGTGCCAGTTCCGGGACAGCGATGAACACTGAAGCTTTCTTT
CDR3aa: CASSGTAMNTEAFF

d_gene: TRBD1
v_gene: TRBV6-6
j_gene: TRBJ1-3
CDR3nt: TGTGCCAGCAGTGGCCCAGGGACAGTGGGAAAGATCACCATATATTTT
CDR3aa: CASSGPGTVGKITIYF

d_gene: TRBD1
v_gene: TRBV29-1
j_gene: TRBJ2-7
CDR3nt: TGCAGCGTGGGGACAGGAGAAATCTACGAGCAGTACTTC
CDR3aa: CSVGTGEIYEQYF

d_gene: -
v_gene: TRBV7-3
j_gene: TRBJ1-1
CDR3nt: TGTGCCAGCAGCCCAGAAGCCGGGACAACAGACCCTTTCTTT
CDR3aa: CASSPEAGTTDPFF

d_gene: -
v_gene: TRBV5-1
j_gene: TRBJ2-3
CDR3nt: TGCGCCAGCAGCTTGGCCTATGTGGGAGGAGGTGAAGATACGCAGTATTTT
CDR3aa: CASSLAYVGGGEDTQYF

d_gene: -
v_gene: TRBV11-2
j_gene: TRBJ2-7
CDR3nt: TGTGCCAGCAGCTTGGGGACGTACTACGAGCAGTACTTC
CDR3aa: CASSLGTYYEQYF